This T cell receptor beta chain stems from a study of vaccination and CD4 T cells after COVID-19. Background on the study: Each enrolled participant received a two-dose regimen of either BNT162b2 or mRNA-1273 vaccine.

Once obtained from cultured CD4+ T cells, the DNA was sequenced using the Oncomine TCR Beta short-read assay. TCRdb recomputed calls from the PCR reads with MiXCR, one row per CDR3 protein. The sample yields over 5,000 distinct CDR3 sequences, 27% seen once. This clonotype was seen a few times. Its antigen is as yet unknown. The length of the CDR3 is 14 residues. Germline CDR1 LNHDA, CDR2 SQIVND (reference sequence). The V end was cut by 4 bases, the J end by 7 bases, with 16 bases between. Specified treatment: roughly ten-day PBMC culture with coronavirus spike peptide pools or control peptides (ViraFEST assay). Those CD4+ T cells from the unexposed donor predate the COVID-19 pandemic (2011-2018). From unexposed donors, CD4+ T cells were probed, cells permitting, with SARS-CoV-2 S/N and four cold-coronavirus spikes.

This chain joins TRBV19 and TRBJ2-5, with a weak D call TRBD2 (6 bases). This TCR was sampled from a human donor in good health. The sample taken for sequencing was CD4+ T cells from blood, cultured in vitro. The CDR3 coding sequence is TGTGCCAGTAGTACGACTAGGGGCCGGGGGACCCAGTACTTC. It specifies CASSTTRGRGTQYF.